The source of this T cell receptor beta chain is a study of blood T cell repertoires in COVID-19. Study-wide context: Samples came from the United States, Italy and Spain, spanning acute and convalescent COVID-19. T cells, B-cell-depleted T cells, or PBMCs supplied cDNA or gDNA.

The method was immunoSEQ multiplex PCR; TCRdb's version includes in-frame clones alone and lacks a portion of them. The sample contains 150,000 to 200,000 clones, roughly 74% of which appear only once. Germline V gives CDR1 LGHNA, CDR2 YNFKEQ. The V end was cut by 0 bases, the J end by 6 bases, with 12 bases between. The CDR3 sequence is 15 residues long. The rearrangement joins TRBV4-2 to TRBJ1-5; D might be TRBD1 (6 bases). The sequence was obtained from a woman of 80 years or more with acute or convalescent COVID-19. Sequenced: peripheral blood. The CDR3 DNA sequence: TGTGCCAGCAGCCAAGATGTCCAGGGGACTCAGCCCCAGCATTTT. It is translated as CASSQDVQGTQPQHF.